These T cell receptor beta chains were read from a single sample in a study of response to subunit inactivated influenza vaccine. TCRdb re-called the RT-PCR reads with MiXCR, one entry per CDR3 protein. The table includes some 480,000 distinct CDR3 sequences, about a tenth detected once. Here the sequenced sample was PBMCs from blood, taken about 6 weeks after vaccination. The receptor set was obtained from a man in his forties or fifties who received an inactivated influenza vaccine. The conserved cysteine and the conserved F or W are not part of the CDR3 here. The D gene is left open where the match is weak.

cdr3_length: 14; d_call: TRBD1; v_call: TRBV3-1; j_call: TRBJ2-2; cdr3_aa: ASSRSGTGQTGELF
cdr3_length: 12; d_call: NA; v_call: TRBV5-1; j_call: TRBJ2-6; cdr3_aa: ASSVLSGANVLT
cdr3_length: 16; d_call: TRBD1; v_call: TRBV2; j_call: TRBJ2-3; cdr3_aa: ALCPAWGTEERTDTQY
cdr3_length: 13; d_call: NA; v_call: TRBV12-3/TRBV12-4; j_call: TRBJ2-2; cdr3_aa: ASGWTASNTGELF
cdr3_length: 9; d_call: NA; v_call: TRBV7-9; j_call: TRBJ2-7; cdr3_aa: ASSVNYEQY
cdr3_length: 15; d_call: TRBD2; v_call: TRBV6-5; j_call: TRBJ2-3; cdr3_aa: ASSYDPSGASTDTQY
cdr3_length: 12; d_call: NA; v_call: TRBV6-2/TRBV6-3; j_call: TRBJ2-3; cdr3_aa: ASTQFVSTDTQY
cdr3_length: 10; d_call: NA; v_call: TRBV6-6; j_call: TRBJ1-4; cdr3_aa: ASSYSGVNCF
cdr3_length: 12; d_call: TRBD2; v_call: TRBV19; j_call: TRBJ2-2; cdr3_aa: ASISGVGTGELF
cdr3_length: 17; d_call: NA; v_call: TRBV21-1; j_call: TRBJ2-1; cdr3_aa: ASSKVPRSWTSGYNEQF
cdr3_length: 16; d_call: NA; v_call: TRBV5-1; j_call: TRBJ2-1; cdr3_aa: ASNRQGPGGTDWNEQF
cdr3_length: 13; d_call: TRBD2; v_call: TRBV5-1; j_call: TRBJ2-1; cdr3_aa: ASSLTSGGFGEQF
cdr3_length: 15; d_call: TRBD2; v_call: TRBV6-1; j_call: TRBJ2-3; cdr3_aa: ASSPTLLAGGRDTQY
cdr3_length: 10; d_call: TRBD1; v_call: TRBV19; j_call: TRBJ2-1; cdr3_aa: ASGTGHNEQF
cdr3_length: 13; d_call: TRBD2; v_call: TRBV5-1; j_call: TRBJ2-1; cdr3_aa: ASSSSAGGGNEQF
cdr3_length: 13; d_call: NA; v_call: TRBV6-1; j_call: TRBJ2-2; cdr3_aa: ASRFPGQNTGELF
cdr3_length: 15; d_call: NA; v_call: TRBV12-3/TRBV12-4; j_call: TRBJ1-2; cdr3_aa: ASSFRSAGGGSRGYT
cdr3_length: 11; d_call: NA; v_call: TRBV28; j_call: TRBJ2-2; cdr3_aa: ASSFIYSGELF
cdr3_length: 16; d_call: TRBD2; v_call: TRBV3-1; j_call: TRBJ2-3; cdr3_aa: ASSPEARSGAPTDTQY
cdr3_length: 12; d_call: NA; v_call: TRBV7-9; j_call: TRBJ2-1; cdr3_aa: ASSPPLQGNEQF
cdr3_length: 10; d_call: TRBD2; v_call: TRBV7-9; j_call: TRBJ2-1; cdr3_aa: ASSSNSGGAF
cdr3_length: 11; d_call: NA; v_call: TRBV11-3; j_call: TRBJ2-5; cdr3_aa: ASSLMGKETQY
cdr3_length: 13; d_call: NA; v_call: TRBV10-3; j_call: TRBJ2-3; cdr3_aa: AISESVGGTDTQY
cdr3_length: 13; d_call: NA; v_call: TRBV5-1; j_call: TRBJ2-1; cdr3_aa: ASSWDSASYNEQF
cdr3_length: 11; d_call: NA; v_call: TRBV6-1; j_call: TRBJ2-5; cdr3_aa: ASTELGTETQY
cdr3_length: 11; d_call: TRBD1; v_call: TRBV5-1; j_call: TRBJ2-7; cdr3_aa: ASSWGDRREQY
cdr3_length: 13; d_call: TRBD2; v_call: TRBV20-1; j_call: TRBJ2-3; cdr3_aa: SARTGTSGTDTQY
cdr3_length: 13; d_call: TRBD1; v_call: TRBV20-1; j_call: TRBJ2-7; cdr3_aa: SASLPTGVDYEQY
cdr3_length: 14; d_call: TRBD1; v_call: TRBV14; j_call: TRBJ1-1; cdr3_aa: ASSPRTGIRGTEAF
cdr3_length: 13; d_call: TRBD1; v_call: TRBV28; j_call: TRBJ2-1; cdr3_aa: ASSLPDRGNNEQF
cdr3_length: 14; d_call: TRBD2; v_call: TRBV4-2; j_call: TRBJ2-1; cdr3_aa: ASSQHLAGASAVQF
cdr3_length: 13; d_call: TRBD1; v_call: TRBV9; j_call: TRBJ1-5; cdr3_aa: ASSEGTGGGQPQH
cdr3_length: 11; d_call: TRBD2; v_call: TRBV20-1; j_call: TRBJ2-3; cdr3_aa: SATGGTSDTQY
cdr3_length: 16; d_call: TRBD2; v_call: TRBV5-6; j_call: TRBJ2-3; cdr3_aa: ASSLAGGAGGAADTQY
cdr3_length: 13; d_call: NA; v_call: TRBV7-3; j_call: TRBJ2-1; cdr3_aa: ASSSLTASYNEQF
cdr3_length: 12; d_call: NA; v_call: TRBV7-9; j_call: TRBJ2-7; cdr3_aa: ASSLAVAAYEQY
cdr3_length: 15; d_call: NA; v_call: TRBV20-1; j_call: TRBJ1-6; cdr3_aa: SARRQGGGSYNSPLH
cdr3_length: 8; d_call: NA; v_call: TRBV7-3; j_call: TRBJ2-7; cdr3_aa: ASSSLEQY
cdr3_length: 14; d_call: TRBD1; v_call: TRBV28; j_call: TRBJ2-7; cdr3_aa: ASSLTDRGPVYEQY
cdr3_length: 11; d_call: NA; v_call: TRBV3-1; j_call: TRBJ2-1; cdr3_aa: ASSQGGASPKF
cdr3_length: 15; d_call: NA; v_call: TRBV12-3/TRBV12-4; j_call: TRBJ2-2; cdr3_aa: ASSLEVGEPNTGELF
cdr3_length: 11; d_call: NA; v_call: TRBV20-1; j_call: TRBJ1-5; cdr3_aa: SARANPPQPQH
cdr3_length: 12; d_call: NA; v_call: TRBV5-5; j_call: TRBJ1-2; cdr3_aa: ASSLEGRGYGYT
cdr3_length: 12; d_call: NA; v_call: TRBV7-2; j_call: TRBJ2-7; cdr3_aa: ASSLAPGVYEQY
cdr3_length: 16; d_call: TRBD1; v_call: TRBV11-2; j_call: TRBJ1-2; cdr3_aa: ASSLVSWDSKSNYGYT
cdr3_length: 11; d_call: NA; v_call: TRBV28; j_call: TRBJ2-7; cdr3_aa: ASIGYSSYEQY
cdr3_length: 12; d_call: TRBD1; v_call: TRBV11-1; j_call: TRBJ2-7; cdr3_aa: ASSSDRENYEQY
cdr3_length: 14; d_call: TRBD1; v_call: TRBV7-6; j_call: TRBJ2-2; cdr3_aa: ASSLAAGQGAGELF
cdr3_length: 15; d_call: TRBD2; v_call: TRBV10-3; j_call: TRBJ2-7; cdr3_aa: AISESFGGTSGYEQY
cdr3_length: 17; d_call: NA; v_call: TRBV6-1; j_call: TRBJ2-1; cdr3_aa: ASSEGLTGPTLTYNEQF
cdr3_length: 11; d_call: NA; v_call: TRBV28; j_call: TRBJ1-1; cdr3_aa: ASSPPRDTEAF